This TCR beta chain was recorded in a study of T cell responses to AZD1222 COVID-19 vaccine. Trimming cost V 4 bases and J 0 bases; bases outside gene matches: 11. CDR3 length: 19 amino acids. Germline loops: CDR1 LGHDT, CDR2 YNNKEL (reference sequence). This table comes from immunoSEQ multiplex PCR, and its TCRdb copy is limited to in-frame clones, with some not included. Seen here are tens of thousands of clones, about nine tenths observed once, and the top ten hold about 5%. This chain joins TRBV3-1 (or the pseudogene TRBV3-2) and TRBJ2-4, with TRBD1 matching 11 bases. The sequence was obtained from an adult who received the AZD1222 COVID-19 vaccine. The sample in question was peripheral blood, obtained 28 days after the second AZD1222 dose. CDR3: CASSRTRTGGLLAKNIQYF. The DNA of the CDR3 is TGTGCCAGCAGCCGGACCCGGACAGGGGGCCTTTTAGCCAAAAACATTCAGTACTTC.